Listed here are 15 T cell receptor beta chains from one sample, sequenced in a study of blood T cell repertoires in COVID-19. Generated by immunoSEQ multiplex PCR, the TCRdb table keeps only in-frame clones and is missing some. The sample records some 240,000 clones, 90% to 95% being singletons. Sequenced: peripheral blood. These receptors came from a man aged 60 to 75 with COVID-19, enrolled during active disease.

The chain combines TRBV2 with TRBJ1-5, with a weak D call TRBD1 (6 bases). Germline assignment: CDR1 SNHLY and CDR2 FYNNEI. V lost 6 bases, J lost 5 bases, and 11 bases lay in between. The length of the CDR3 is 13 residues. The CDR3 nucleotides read TGTGCCAGCAGCCTGGACAGTTATCAGCCCCAGCATTTT. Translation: CASSLDSYQPQHF. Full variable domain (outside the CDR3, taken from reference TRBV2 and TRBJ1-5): EPEVTQTPSHQVTQMGQEVILRCVPISNHLYFYWYRQILGQKVEFLVSFYNNEISEKSEIFDDQFSVERPDGSNFTLKIRSTKLEDSAMYFCASSLDSYQPQHFGDGTRLSIL.

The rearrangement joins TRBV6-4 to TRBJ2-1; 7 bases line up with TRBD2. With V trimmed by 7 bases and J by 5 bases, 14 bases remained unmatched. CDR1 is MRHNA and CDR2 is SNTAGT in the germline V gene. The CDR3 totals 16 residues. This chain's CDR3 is CASIGLVMVLNNEQFF. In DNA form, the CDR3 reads TGTGCCAGCATAGGACTAGTCATGGTCTTAAACAATGAGCAGTTCTTC.

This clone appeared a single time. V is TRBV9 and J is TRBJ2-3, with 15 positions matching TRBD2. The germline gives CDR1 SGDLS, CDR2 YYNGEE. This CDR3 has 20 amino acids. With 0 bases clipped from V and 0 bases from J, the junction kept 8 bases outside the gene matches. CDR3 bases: TGTGCCAGCAGCGTAGACGGTCGGACTAGCGGGAGGGCAAGCACAGATACGCAGTATTTT. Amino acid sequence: CASSVDGRTSGRASTDTQYF.

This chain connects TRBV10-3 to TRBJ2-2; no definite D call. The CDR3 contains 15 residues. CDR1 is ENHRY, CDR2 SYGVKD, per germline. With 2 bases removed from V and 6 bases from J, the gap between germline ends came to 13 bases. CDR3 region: CAISEPQSRPGELFF. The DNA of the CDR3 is TGTGCCATCAGTGAGCCACAGTCAAGACCCGGGGAGCTGTTTTTT.

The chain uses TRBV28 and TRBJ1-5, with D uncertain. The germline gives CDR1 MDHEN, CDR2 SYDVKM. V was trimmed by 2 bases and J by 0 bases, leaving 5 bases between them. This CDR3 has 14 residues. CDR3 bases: TGTGCCAGCAGTTTAACTGATAGCAATCAGCCCCAGCATTTT. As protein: CASSLTDSNQPQHF.

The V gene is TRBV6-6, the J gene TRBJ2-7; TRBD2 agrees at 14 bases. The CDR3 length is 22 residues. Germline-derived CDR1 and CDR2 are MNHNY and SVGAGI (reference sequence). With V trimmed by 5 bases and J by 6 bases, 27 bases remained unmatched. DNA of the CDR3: TGTGCCAGCAGTCCTGGCCGATCCACGGGGACTAGCGGGAGCTGGTTTCTTCGCGAGCAGTACTTC. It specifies CASSPGRSTGTSGSWFLREQYF.

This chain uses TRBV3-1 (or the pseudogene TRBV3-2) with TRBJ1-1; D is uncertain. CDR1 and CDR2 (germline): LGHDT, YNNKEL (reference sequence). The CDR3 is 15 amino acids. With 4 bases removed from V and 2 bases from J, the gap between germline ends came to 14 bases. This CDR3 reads CASSPSELGNTEAFF. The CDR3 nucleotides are TGTGCCAGCAGCCCCTCGGAGCTTGGAAACACTGAAGCTTTCTTT.

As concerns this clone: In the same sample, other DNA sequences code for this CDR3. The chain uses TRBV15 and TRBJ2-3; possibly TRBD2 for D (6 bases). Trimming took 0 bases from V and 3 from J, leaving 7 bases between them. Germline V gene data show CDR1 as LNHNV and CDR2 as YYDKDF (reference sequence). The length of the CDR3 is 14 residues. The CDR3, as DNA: TGTGCCACCAGCAGAGATCGGGGGACAGATACGCAGTATTTT. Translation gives CATSRDRGTDTQYF.

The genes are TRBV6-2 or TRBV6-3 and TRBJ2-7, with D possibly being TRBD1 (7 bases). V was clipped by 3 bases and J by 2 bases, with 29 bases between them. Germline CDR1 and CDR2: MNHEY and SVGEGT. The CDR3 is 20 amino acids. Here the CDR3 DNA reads TGTGCCAGCAGTTATAACAGGGACAGCCTAAGGGGGGTTCAAACCTACGAGCAGTACTTC. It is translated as CASSYNRDSLRGVQTYEQYF.

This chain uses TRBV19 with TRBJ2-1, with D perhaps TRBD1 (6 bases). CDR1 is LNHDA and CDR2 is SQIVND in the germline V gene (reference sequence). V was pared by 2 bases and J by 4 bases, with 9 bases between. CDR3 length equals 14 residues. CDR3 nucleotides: TGTGCCAGTAGTATAAGGGGGACGTACAATGAGCAGTTCTTC. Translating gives CASSIRGTYNEQFF.

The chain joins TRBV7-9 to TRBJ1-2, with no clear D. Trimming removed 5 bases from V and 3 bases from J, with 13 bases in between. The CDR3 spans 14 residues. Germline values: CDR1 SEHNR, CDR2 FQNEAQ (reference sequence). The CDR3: CASSPYEAYYGYTF. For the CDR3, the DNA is TGTGCCAGCAGCCCATACGAAGCTTACTATGGCTACACCTTC.

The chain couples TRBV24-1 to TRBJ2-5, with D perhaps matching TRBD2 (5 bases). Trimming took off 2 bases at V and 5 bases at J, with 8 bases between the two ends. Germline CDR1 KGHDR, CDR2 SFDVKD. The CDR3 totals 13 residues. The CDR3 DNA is TGTGCCACCAGTGATTCGGGAAGGGAGACCCAGTACTTC. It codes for CATSDSGRETQYF.

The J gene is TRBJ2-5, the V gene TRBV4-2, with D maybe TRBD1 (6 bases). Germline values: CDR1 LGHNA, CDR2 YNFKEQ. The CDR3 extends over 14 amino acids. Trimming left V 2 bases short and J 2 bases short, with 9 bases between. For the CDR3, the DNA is TGTGCCAGCAGCCAACCAGGGGATCAAGAGACCCAGTACTTC. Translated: CASSQPGDQETQYF.

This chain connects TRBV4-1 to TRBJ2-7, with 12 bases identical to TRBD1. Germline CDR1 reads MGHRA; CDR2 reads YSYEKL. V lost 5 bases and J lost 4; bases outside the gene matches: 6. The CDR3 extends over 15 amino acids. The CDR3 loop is CASSGGTGGVYEQYF. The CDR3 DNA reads TGCGCCAGCAGCGGCGGGACAGGGGGCGTTTACGAGCAGTACTTC.

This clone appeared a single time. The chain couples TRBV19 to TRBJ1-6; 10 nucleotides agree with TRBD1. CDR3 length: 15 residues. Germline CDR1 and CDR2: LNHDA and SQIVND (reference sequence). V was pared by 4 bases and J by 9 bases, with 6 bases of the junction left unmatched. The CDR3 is CASSTSGTGVSPLHF. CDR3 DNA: TGTGCCAGTAGTACCTCCGGGACAGGGGTTTCACCCCTCCACTTT.